In this sample, the clone carrying this T cell receptor (beta chain) turned up once. Its specificity is not known. Per germline, CDR1 SGDLS and CDR2 YYNGEE. CDR3 size: 15 residues. V gave up 1 base and J gave up 5 bases; unmatched junction bases: 5. This specimen comes from a study of cytotoxic CD8 clonotypes in ibrutinib-treated CLL. At the level of the study: Samples averaged 255,043 productive templates and some 91,000 productive rearrangements. General study results and limits: Upon ibrutinib response clonality rose, and upon progression it fell back toward baseline.

Generated by immunoSEQ multiplex PCR, the TCRdb table keeps only in-frame clones and is missing some. The data contain tens of thousands of clones, about 50% of them seen just once; the ten biggest clones take up approximately 17%. The input for sequencing was PBMCs, taken before ibrutinib treatment. The TCR sequence derives from a human donor with chronic lymphocytic leukemia. The chain is built from TRBV9 and TRBJ2-3; 9 nucleotides agree with TRBD1. The CDR3 DNA is TGTGCCAGCAGCGTACGGACAGGGGAGGAAGATACGCAGTATTTT. Its protein product is CASSVRTGEEDTQYF.